Listed below are T cell receptor beta chains from one sample, sequenced in a study of CD8+CD57+ T cells in acquired aplastic anemia. Each CDR3 protein gets one entry after TCRdb re-called the reads with MiXCR. The sample consists of some 48,000 distinct CDR3 sequences, roughly 69% of them appearing once. The sample was sorted CD4+, CD8+, or CD8+CD57+ T cells (not recorded which) from PBMCs. The receptors were sampled from a human donor in good health, serving as a control. CDR3s include the opening cysteine and the closing phenylalanine or tryptophan. Each record gives: clone size, D gene, J gene, V gene, CDR3 protein, CDR3 DNA. D genes are given only for firm matches. Only some rows state a clone size, as once, few, many or a class for expanded clones.

abundance: -; d_gene: TRBD1; j_gene: TRBJ1-1; v_gene: TRBV29-1; CDR3aa: CSVEGDSRTEAFF; CDR3nt: TGCAGCGTTGAAGGGGACAGTAGGACTGAAGCTTTCTTT
abundance: -; d_gene: -; j_gene: TRBJ1-6; v_gene: TRBV9; CDR3aa: CASSVEGQDRPLHF; CDR3nt: TGTGCCAGCAGCGTAGAGGGTCAGGATAGGCCCCTCCACTTT
abundance: -; d_gene: -; j_gene: TRBJ1-3; v_gene: TRBV30; CDR3aa: CASRPSGNTIYF; CDR3nt: TGTGCCAGCAGACCGTCCGGAAACACCATATATTTT
abundance: few; d_gene: -; j_gene: TRBJ1-2; v_gene: TRBV15; CDR3aa: CATSEHHILNYGYTF; CDR3nt: TGTGCCACCAGCGAACACCATATTCTTAACTATGGCTACACCTTC
abundance: once; d_gene: -; j_gene: TRBJ1-2; v_gene: TRBV4-3; CDR3aa: CASSQDESYGYTF; CDR3nt: TGCGCCAGCAGCCAAGATGAATCCTATGGCTACACCTTC
abundance: -; d_gene: TRBD1; j_gene: TRBJ2-2; v_gene: TRBV2; CDR3aa: CASSLTGGNTGELFF; CDR3nt: TGTGCCAGCAGCTTGACAGGGGGAAACACCGGGGAGCTGTTTTTT
abundance: -; d_gene: -; j_gene: TRBJ2-7; v_gene: TRBV24-1; CDR3aa: CATSAEGEQYF; CDR3nt: TGTGCCACATCGGCAGAAGGAGAGCAGTACTTC
abundance: many; d_gene: TRBD2; j_gene: TRBJ2-1; v_gene: TRBV6-4; CDR3aa: CASSSQREGNEQFF; CDR3nt: TGTGCCAGCAGTTCTCAGCGGGAAGGGAATGAGCAGTTCTTC
abundance: -; d_gene: TRBD2; j_gene: TRBJ2-7; v_gene: TRBV10-3; CDR3aa: CAISRLAGAIYEQYF; CDR3nt: TGTGCCATCAGTAGACTAGCGGGAGCAATCTACGAGCAGTACTTC
abundance: -; d_gene: -; j_gene: TRBJ1-1; v_gene: TRBV29-1; CDR3aa: CSVGTLFVNTEAFF; CDR3nt: TGCAGCGTTGGAACGTTATTCGTAAACACTGAAGCTTTCTTT
abundance: -; d_gene: -; j_gene: TRBJ2-3; v_gene: TRBV20-1; CDR3aa: CSARSTDTQYF; CDR3nt: TGCAGTGCTAGATCCACAGATACGCAGTATTTT
abundance: -; d_gene: -; j_gene: TRBJ1-2; v_gene: TRBV20-1; CDR3aa: CSALDKFYGYTF; CDR3nt: TGCAGTGCTCTCGACAAATTCTATGGCTACACCTTC
abundance: -; d_gene: -; j_gene: TRBJ1-1; v_gene: TRBV29-1; CDR3aa: CSVVLVTEAFF; CDR3nt: TGCAGCGTTGTTCTCGTGACTGAAGCTTTCTTT
abundance: few; d_gene: TRBD1; j_gene: TRBJ2-7; v_gene: TRBV25-1; CDR3aa: CASSEEGTAYEQYF; CDR3nt: TGTGCCAGCAGTGAAGAAGGGACAGCGTACGAGCAGTACTTC
abundance: medium-sized; d_gene: TRBD1; j_gene: TRBJ1-2; v_gene: TRBV7-9; CDR3aa: CASSLQGAYGYTF; CDR3nt: TGTGCCAGCAGCCTCCAGGGGGCCTATGGCTACACCTTC
abundance: few; d_gene: -; j_gene: TRBJ2-7; v_gene: TRBV15; CDR3aa: CATSREGHEQYF; CDR3nt: TGTGCCACCAGCAGGGAAGGCCACGAGCAGTACTTC
abundance: few; d_gene: -; j_gene: TRBJ1-5; v_gene: TRBV19; CDR3aa: CASNRERNQPQHF; CDR3nt: TGTGCCAGTAATCGGGAGAGGAATCAGCCCCAGCATTTT
abundance: -; d_gene: -; j_gene: TRBJ1-1; v_gene: TRBV10-3; CDR3aa: CAVRASGGAIRAFF; CDR3nt: TGTGCCGTCCGGGCTTCGGGGGGCGCGATTAGGGCTTTCTTT
abundance: -; d_gene: -; j_gene: TRBJ1-2; v_gene: TRBV13; CDR3aa: CASSPQTRDYGYTF; CDR3nt: TGTGCCAGCAGCCCACAGACAAGGGATTATGGCTACACCTTC
abundance: -; d_gene: -; j_gene: TRBJ2-1; v_gene: TRBV2; CDR3aa: CASVGFPDEQFF; CDR3nt: TGTGCCAGTGTCGGATTCCCCGATGAGCAGTTCTTC
abundance: -; d_gene: TRBD2; j_gene: TRBJ2-1; v_gene: TRBV11-2; CDR3aa: CASIPDSGRAGNEQFF; CDR3nt: TGTGCCAGCATTCCCGATAGCGGGAGGGCGGGCAATGAGCAGTTCTTC
abundance: -; d_gene: TRBD1; j_gene: TRBJ2-7; v_gene: TRBV10-2; CDR3aa: CASSLAGQGYEQYF; CDR3nt: TGCGCCAGCAGCTTGGCCGGACAGGGCTACGAGCAGTACTTC
abundance: -; d_gene: -; j_gene: TRBJ1-1; v_gene: TRBV7-3; CDR3aa: CASSYPYTEAFF; CDR3nt: TGTGCCAGCAGCTACCCGTACACTGAAGCTTTCTTT
abundance: -; d_gene: TRBD1; j_gene: TRBJ1-3; v_gene: TRBV7-2; CDR3aa: CASSSDRGSGNTIYF; CDR3nt: TGTGCCAGCAGCTCGGACAGGGGATCTGGAAACACCATATATTTT
abundance: many; d_gene: TRBD2; j_gene: TRBJ2-3; v_gene: TRBV2; CDR3aa: CASRGGTSESTDTQYF; CDR3nt: TGTGCCAGCAGGGGAGGGACTAGCGAGTCGACAGATACGCAGTATTTT
abundance: medium-sized; d_gene: TRBD1; j_gene: TRBJ2-7; v_gene: TRBV10-1; CDR3aa: CASSEGTGNYYEQYF; CDR3nt: TGCGCCAGCAGTGAGGGGACAGGGAATTACTACGAGCAGTACTTC
abundance: few; d_gene: TRBD1; j_gene: TRBJ2-5; v_gene: TRBV19; CDR3aa: CASEGGQGGETQYF; CDR3nt: TGTGCCAGTGAGGGCGGACAGGGTGGAGAGACCCAGTACTTC
abundance: -; d_gene: -; j_gene: TRBJ2-7; v_gene: TRBV10-3; CDR3aa: CATRINYEQYF; CDR3nt: TGTGCCACGAGGATAAACTACGAGCAGTACTTC
abundance: once; d_gene: TRBD1; j_gene: TRBJ1-3; v_gene: TRBV9; CDR3aa: CASSFRGQGPSNTIYF; CDR3nt: TGTGCCAGCAGCTTCCGGGGACAGGGACCCTCAAACACCATATATTTT
abundance: -; d_gene: -; j_gene: TRBJ1-6; v_gene: TRBV2; CDR3aa: CASSEARGVNSPLHF; CDR3nt: TGTGCCAGCAGTGAAGCCAGGGGCGTTAATTCACCCCTCCACTTT
abundance: once; d_gene: TRBD1; j_gene: TRBJ1-5; v_gene: TRBV19; CDR3aa: CASMGDRGSNRNQPQHF; CDR3nt: TGTGCCAGTATGGGGGACAGGGGATCAAATAGGAATCAGCCCCAGCATTTT
abundance: -; d_gene: TRBD1; j_gene: TRBJ1-1; v_gene: TRBV24-1; CDR3aa: CATSDFGTGDIAFF; CDR3nt: TGTGCCACCAGTGATTTCGGGACAGGGGATATTGCTTTCTTT
abundance: few; d_gene: -; j_gene: TRBJ1-5; v_gene: TRBV29-1; CDR3aa: CSVDEGLGQPQHF; CDR3nt: TGCAGCGTTGACGAGGGGCTCGGACAGCCCCAGCATTTT
abundance: -; d_gene: -; j_gene: TRBJ2-1; v_gene: TRBV29-1; CDR3aa: CSVGSGHYDSEQFF; CDR3nt: TGCAGCGTTGGGTCGGGACACTATGATAGTGAGCAGTTCTTC
abundance: -; d_gene: -; j_gene: TRBJ2-3; v_gene: TRBV7-9; CDR3aa: CASSLGAGDTQYF; CDR3nt: TGTGCCAGCAGCTTAGGGGCGGGAGATACGCAGTATTTT
abundance: -; d_gene: TRBD1; j_gene: TRBJ1-5; v_gene: TRBV20-1; CDR3aa: CSARAPGGGSNQPQHF; CDR3nt: TGCAGTGCTAGAGCCCCAGGGGGCGGGAGCAATCAGCCCCAGCATTTT
abundance: -; d_gene: -; j_gene: TRBJ1-2; v_gene: TRBV15; CDR3aa: CATSSEGVYGYTF; CDR3nt: TGTGCCACCAGCAGTGAGGGAGTCTATGGCTACACCTTC
abundance: -; d_gene: -; j_gene: TRBJ2-7; v_gene: TRBV7-2; CDR3aa: CASSTRDGSYEQYF; CDR3nt: TGTGCCAGCAGCACCCGGGACGGCTCCTACGAGCAGTACTTC
abundance: -; d_gene: -; j_gene: TRBJ1-1; v_gene: TRBV2; CDR3aa: CASKPGDRRNTEAFF; CDR3nt: TGTGCCAGCAAACCGGGAGACAGACGGAACACTGAAGCTTTCTTT
abundance: -; d_gene: -; j_gene: TRBJ1-6; v_gene: TRBV19; CDR3aa: CASSRIGRDNSPLHF; CDR3nt: TGTGCCAGTAGTCGAATTGGACGCGATAATTCACCCCTCCACTTT
abundance: -; d_gene: TRBD2; j_gene: TRBJ2-1; v_gene: TRBV24-1; CDR3aa: CATSLAGVRSGEQFF; CDR3nt: TGTGCCACCAGTTTAGCGGGGGTCCGCAGCGGTGAGCAGTTCTTC
abundance: -; d_gene: TRBD1; j_gene: TRBJ2-2; v_gene: TRBV10-3; CDR3aa: CAINTDRGGTGELFF; CDR3nt: TGTGCCATCAATACGGACAGGGGAGGAACCGGGGAGCTGTTTTTT
abundance: -; d_gene: -; j_gene: TRBJ2-3; v_gene: TRBV7-9; CDR3aa: CASSTGDTQYF; CDR3nt: TGTGCCAGCAGTACCGGAGATACGCAGTATTTT
abundance: -; d_gene: TRBD2; j_gene: TRBJ2-1; v_gene: TRBV7-9; CDR3aa: CASSLDGSLAGEQFF; CDR3nt: TGTGCCAGCAGCTTAGATGGGTCACTAGCGGGGGAGCAGTTCTTC
abundance: -; d_gene: TRBD2; j_gene: TRBJ2-1; v_gene: TRBV24-1; CDR3aa: CATSRTSGGMNEQFF; CDR3nt: TGTGCCACCAGTCGGACTAGCGGGGGAATGAATGAGCAGTTCTTC
abundance: once; d_gene: -; j_gene: TRBJ1-1; v_gene: TRBV15; CDR3aa: CATSRGEVNTEAFF; CDR3nt: TGTGCCACCAGCAGAGGCGAGGTGAACACTGAAGCTTTCTTT
abundance: -; d_gene: TRBD1; j_gene: TRBJ2-7; v_gene: TRBV19; CDR3aa: CASNGQGSYEQYF; CDR3nt: TGTGCCAGTAATGGACAGGGCTCCTACGAGCAGTACTTC
abundance: -; d_gene: TRBD1; j_gene: TRBJ2-5; v_gene: TRBV2; CDR3aa: CASIWTGGLETQYF; CDR3nt: TGTGCCAGCATTTGGACAGGGGGATTGGAGACCCAGTACTTC
abundance: -; d_gene: -; j_gene: TRBJ1-2; v_gene: TRBV29-1; CDR3aa: CSAREGYGYTF; CDR3nt: TGCAGCGCGAGAGAGGGGTATGGCTACACCTTC
abundance: -; d_gene: -; j_gene: TRBJ1-2; v_gene: TRBV7-9; CDR3aa: CASSLLEYGYTF; CDR3nt: TGTGCCAGCAGTCTGCTTGAATATGGCTACACCTTC
abundance: -; d_gene: -; j_gene: TRBJ1-2; v_gene: TRBV10-3; CDR3aa: CAISDRDTIYGYTF; CDR3nt: TGTGCCATCAGTGACCGGGACACGATCTATGGCTACACCTTC
abundance: -; d_gene: -; j_gene: TRBJ1-5; v_gene: TRBV20-1; CDR3aa: CSARDLEFHHPQHF; CDR3nt: TGCAGTGCTAGAGATTTGGAATTTCATCATCCCCAGCATTTT
abundance: -; d_gene: TRBD1; j_gene: TRBJ2-7; v_gene: TRBV4-1; CDR3aa: CASSQSYPGDRGGIDEQYF; CDR3nt: TGCGCCAGCAGCCAATCTTACCCGGGGGACAGGGGAGGAATCGACGAGCAGTACTTC
abundance: -; d_gene: -; j_gene: TRBJ2-3; v_gene: TRBV19; CDR3aa: CASSMGEGTDTQYF; CDR3nt: TGTGCCAGTAGTATGGGGGAGGGCACAGATACGCAGTATTTT
abundance: many; d_gene: -; j_gene: TRBJ2-2; v_gene: TRBV5-6; CDR3aa: CASTTVGLNTGELFF; CDR3nt: TGTGCCAGCACCACCGTGGGGTTGAACACCGGGGAGCTGTTTTTT
abundance: -; d_gene: -; j_gene: TRBJ2-7; v_gene: TRBV7-4; CDR3aa: CASSSEVYEQYF; CDR3nt: TGTGCCAGCAGCTCCGAAGTCTACGAGCAGTACTTC
abundance: -; d_gene: -; j_gene: TRBJ2-2; v_gene: TRBV6-5; CDR3aa: CASSYSSGFANTGELFF; CDR3nt: TGTGCCAGCAGTTACTCATCCGGGTTCGCGAACACCGGGGAGCTGTTTTTT
abundance: once; d_gene: -; j_gene: TRBJ1-2; v_gene: TRBV15; CDR3aa: CATSQRQLGGYTF; CDR3nt: TGTGCCACCAGCCAGCGACAGCTGGGTGGCTACACCTTC
abundance: few; d_gene: -; j_gene: TRBJ2-7; v_gene: TRBV20-1; CDR3aa: CSASAGEKDLYEQYF; CDR3nt: TGCAGTGCTAGCGCCGGGGAGAAAGATCTCTACGAGCAGTACTTC
abundance: few; d_gene: -; j_gene: TRBJ2-3; v_gene: TRBV25-1; CDR3aa: CASSARDTGSGTDTQYF; CDR3nt: TGTGCCAGCAGTGCTAGAGACACAGGGTCAGGTACAGATACGCAGTATTTT